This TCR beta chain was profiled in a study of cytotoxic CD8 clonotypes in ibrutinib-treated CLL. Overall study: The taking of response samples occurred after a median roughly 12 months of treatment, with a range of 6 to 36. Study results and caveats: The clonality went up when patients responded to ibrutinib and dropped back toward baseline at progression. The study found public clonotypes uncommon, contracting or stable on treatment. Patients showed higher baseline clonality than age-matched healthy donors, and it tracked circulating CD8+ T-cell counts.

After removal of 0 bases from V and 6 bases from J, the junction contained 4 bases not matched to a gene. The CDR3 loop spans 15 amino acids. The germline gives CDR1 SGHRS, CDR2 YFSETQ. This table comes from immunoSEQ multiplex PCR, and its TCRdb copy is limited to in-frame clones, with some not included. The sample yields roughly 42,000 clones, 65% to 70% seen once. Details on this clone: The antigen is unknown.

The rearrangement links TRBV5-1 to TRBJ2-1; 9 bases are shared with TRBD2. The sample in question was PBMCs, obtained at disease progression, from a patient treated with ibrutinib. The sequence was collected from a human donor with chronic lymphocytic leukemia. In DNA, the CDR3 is TGCGCCAGCAGCTTGGCACTAGCGGGTCTCAATGAGCAGTTCTTC. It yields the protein CASSLALAGLNEQFF.